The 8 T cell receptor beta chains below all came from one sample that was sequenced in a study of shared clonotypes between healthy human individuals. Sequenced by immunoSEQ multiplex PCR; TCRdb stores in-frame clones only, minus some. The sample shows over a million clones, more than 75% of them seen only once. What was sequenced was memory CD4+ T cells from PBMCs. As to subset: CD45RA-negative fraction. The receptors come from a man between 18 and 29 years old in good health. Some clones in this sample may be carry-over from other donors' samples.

As DNA, the CDR3 is TGTGCCAGCAGTTACTCGAAGCATAGCAATCAGCCCCAGCATTTT. Translation gives CASSYSKHSNQPQHF. This chain joins TRBV6-5 and TRBJ1-5; D gene ambiguous. V lost 0 bases to trimming and J lost 0 bases, with 6 bases between them. The CDR3 extends over 15 amino acids. Germline loops: CDR1 MNHEY, CDR2 SVGAGI.

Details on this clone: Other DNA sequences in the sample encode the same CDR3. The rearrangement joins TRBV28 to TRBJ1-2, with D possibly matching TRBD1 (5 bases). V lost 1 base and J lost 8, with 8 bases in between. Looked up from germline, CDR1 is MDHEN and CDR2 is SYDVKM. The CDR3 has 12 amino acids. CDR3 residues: CASSLYRDGYTF. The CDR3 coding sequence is TGTGCCAGCAGTTTATATCGGGACGGCTACACCTTC.

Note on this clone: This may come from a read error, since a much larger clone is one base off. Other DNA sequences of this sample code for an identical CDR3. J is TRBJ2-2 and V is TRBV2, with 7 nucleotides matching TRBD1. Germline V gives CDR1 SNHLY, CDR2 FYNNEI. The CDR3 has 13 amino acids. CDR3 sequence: CASDRESTGELFF. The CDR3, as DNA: TGCGCCAGCGACAGGGAAAGCACCGGGGAGCTGTTTTTT.

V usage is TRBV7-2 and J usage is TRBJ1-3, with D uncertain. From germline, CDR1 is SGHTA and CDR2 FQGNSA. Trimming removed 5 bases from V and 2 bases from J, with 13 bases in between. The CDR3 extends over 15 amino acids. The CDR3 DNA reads TGTGCCAGCAGCCCCGGTTTTCGAACTGGAAACACCATATATTTT. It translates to CASSPGFRTGNTIYF.

The CDR3 spells CATSPGTVIYGYTF. For the CDR3, the DNA is TGTGCCACTTCCCCCGGGACGGTCATATATGGCTACACCTTC. The rearrangement links TRBV28 to TRBJ1-2, with D perhaps matching TRBD1 (5 bases). V lost 10 bases and J 5 bases, leaving 20 bases between the germline ends. The V gene's germline CDR1 is MDHEN and CDR2 SYDVKM. The CDR3 has 14 residues.

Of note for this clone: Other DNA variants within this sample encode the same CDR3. Written as DNA, the CDR3 is TGCGCCAGCAGCTTCGACACCACAGATACGCAGTATTTT. Translation gives CASSFDTTDTQYF. The chain uses TRBV5-1 and TRBJ2-3, with D unclear. V gave up 2 bases and J gave up 2 bases, with 6 bases separating them. Germline V CDR1 and CDR2: SGHRS, YFSETQ. The CDR3 length is 13 residues.

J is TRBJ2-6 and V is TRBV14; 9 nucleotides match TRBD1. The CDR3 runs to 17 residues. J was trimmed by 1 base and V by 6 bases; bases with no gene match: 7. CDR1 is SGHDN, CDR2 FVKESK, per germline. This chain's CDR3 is CASSLGQGLSGANVLTF. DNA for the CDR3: TGTGCCAGCAGTTTGGGACAGGGCCTTTCTGGGGCCAACGTCCTGACTTTC.

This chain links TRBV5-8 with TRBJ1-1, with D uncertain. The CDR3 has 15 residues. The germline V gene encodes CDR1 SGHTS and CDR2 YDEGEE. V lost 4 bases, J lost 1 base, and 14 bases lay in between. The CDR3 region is CASSRIAAGNTEAFF. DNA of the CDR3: TGTGCCAGCAGCCGGATCGCCGCAGGGAACACTGAAGCTTTCTTT.